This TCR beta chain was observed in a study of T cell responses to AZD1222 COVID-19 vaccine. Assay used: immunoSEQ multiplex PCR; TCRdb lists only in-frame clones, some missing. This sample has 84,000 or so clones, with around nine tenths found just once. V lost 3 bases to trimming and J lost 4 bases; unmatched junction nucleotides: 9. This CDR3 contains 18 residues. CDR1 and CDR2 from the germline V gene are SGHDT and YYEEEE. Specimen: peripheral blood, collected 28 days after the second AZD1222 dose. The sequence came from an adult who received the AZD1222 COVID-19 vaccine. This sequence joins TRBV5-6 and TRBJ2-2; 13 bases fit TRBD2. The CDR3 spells CASSSGLAGVASTGELFF. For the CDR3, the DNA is TGTGCCAGCAGCTCCGGACTAGCGGGAGTAGCGAGCACCGGGGAGCTGTTTTTT.